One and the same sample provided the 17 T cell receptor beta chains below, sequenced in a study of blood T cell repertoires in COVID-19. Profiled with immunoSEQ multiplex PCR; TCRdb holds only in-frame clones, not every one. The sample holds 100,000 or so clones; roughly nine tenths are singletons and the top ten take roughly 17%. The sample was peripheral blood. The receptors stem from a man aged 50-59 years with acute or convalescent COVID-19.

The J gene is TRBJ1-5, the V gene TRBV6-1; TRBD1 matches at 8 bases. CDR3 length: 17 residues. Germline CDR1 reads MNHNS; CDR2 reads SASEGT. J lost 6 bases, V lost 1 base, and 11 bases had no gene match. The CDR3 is CASSEGFGTGLSQPQHF. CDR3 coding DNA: TGTGCCAGCAGTGAAGGTTTTGGGACAGGCCTCAGTCAGCCCCAGCATTTT.

The CDR3 protein is CASSGGLAGNTDTQYF. CDR3 nucleotides: TGTGCCAGCAGCGGGGGTCTAGCGGGTAACACAGATACGCAGTATTTT. V usage is TRBV7-2 and J usage is TRBJ2-3; 8 bases are a match to TRBD2. This CDR3 contains 16 residues. Germline V CDR1 and CDR2: SGHTA, FQGNSA. The junction had 9 bases not matched to a gene; V was cut back by 5 bases and J by 2 bases.

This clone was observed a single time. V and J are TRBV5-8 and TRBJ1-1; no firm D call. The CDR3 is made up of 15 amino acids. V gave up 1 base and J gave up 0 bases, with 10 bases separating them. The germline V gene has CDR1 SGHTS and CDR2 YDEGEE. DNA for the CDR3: TGTGCCAGCAGCTTGCGGGGAATGATGAACACTGAAGCTTTCTTT. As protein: CASSLRGMMNTEAFF. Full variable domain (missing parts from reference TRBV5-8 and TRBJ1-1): EAGVTQSPTHLIKTRGQQATLRCSPISGHTSVYWYQQALGLGLQFLLWYDEGEERNRGNFPPRFSGRQFPNYSSELNVNALELEDSALYLCASSLRGMMNTEAFFGQGTRLTVV.

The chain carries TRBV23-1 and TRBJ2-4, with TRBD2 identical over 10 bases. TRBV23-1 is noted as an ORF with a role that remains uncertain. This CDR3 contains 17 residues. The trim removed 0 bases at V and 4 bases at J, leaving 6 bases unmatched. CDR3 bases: TGCGCCAGCAGTCAATCCGCAACTAGCGGGGAAAAAAACATTCAGTACTTC. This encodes CASSQSATSGEKNIQYF.

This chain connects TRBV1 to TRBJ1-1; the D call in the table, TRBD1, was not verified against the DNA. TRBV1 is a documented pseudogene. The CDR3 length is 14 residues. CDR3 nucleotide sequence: TGCACCAGCAGAGACAGGGTGATGAACACTGAAGCTTTCTTT. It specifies CTSRDRVMNTEAFF.

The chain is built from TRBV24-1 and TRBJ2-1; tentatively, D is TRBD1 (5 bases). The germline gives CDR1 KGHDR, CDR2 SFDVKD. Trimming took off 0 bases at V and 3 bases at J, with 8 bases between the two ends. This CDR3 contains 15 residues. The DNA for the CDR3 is TGTGCCACCAGTGATTTGGGGCAGGGCTACAATGAGCAGTTCTTC. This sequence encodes CATSDLGQGYNEQFF.

The DNA of the CDR3 is TGTGCCAGTAGTGGACCGGGACAGGCCACCTCTGGAAACACCATATATTTT. Translated, it gives CASSGPGQATSGNTIYF. V and J are TRBV19 and TRBJ1-3, with 8 bases that match TRBD1. The CDR3 totals 17 residues. V lost 5 bases, J lost 0 bases, and 9 bases stayed unmatched. The germline CDR1 and CDR2 sequences are LNHDA and SQIVND (reference sequence).

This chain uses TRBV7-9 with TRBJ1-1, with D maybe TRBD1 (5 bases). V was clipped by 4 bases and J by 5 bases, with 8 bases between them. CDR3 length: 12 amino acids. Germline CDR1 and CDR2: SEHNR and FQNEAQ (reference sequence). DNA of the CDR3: TGTGCCAGCAGCTGGGGGGAAACTGAAGCTTTCTTT. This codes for CASSWGETEAFF.

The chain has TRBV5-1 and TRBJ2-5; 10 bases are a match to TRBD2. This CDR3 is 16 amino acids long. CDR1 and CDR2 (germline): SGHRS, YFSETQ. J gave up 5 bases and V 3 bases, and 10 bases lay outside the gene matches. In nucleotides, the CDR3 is TGCGCCAGCAGCTCGGGCCCGGGAGCGGGGGGGGAGACCCAGTACTTC. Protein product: CASSSGPGAGGETQYF.

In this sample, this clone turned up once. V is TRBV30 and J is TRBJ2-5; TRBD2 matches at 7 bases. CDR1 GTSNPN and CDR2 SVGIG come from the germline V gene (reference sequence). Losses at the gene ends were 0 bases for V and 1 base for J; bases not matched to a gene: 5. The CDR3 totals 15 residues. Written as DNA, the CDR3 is TGTGCCTGGAGTGTTGGAGCGGGGACCCAAGAGACCCAGTACTTC. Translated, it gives CAWSVGAGTQETQYF.

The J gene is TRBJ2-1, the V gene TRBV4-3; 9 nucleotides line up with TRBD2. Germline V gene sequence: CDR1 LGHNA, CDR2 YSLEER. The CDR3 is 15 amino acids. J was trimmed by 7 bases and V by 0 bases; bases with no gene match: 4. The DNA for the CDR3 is TGCGCCAGCAGCCAAGAGTTTGGACTAGCGAATGAGCAGTTCTTC. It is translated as CASSQEFGLANEQFF.

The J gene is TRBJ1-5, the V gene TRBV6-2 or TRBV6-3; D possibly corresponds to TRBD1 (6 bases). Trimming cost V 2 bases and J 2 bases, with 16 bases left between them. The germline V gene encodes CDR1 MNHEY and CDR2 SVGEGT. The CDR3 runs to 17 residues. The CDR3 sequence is CASSYLSMGQGNQPQHF. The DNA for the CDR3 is TGTGCCAGCAGTTACCTATCGATGGGACAAGGCAATCAGCCCCAGCATTTT.

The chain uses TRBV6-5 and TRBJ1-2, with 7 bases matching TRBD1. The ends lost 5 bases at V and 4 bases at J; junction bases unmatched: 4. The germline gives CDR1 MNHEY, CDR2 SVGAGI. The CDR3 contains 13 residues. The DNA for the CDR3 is TGTGCCAGCAGTCAACAGGGGTCCTATGGCTACACCTTC. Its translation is CASSQQGSYGYTF.

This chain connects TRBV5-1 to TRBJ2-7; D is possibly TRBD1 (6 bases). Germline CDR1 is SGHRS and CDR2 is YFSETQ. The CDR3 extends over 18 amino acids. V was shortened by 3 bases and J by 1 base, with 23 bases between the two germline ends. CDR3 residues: CASSSLEAGALFSYEQYF. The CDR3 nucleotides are TGCGCCAGCAGCTCCCTTGAGGCAGGGGCCCTTTTTTCCTACGAGCAGTACTTC.

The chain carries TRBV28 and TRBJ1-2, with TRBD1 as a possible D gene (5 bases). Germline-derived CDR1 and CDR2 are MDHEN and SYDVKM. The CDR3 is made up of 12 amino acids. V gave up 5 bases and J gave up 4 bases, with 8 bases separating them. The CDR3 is CASSKQVYGYTF. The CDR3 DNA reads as TGTGCCAGCAGTAAACAGGTCTATGGCTACACCTTC.

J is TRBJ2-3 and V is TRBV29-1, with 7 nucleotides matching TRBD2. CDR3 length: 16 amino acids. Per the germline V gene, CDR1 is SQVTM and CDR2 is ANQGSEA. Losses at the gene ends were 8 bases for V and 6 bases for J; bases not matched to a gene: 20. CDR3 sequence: CSSREVGTGRRDTQYF. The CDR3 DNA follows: TGCAGCTCCCGGGAGGTGGGGACGGGCCGTCGCGATACGCAGTATTTT.

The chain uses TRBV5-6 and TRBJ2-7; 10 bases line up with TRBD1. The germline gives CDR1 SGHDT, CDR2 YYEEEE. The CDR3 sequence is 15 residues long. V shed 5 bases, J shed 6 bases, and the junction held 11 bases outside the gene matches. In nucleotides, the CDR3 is TGTGCCAGCAGGGGACTAAGACAGGGGGCGGTCGAGCAGTACTTC. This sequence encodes CASRGLRQGAVEQYF.